This T cell receptor (beta chain) was profiled in a study of T cells after yellow fever vaccination. In this sample, this clonotype turned up a few times. Its antigen is not identified. The study, taken as a whole, reports: Booster sampling recovered most clones from primary vaccination (96% CD4, just over 85% CD8).

Germline V CDR1 and CDR2: LGHNA, YSLEER. Trimming pared 3 bases from V and 6 bases from J, leaving 18 bases between. The CDR3 is 16 residues long. TCRdb re-analysed the 5' RACE reads in MiXCR, keeping a single row per CDR3 protein. The sample gives a few hundred thousand distinct CDR3 sequences, about a sixth of which show up once; 17% is in the top ten. The chain joins TRBV4-3 to TRBJ2-1; D gene unclear. Sequenced material: PBMCs, taken 5 to 6 days after the first yellow fever vaccination. This TCR was recovered from a man aged 18 to 30 who received the YFV17D yellow fever vaccine. As DNA, the CDR3 is TGCGCCAGCAGCCATAATCCGGGCCAGATCTCCAATGAGCAGTTCTTC. Amino acids: CASSHNPGQISNEQFF.